The entry below describes one T cell receptor (beta chain). Its cognate antigen is unknown. This record comes from a study of memory CD4+ T cells and cytomegalovirus serostatus. Whole-study context: Donors were healthy Belgian adults, some 10 CMV seropositive and approximately 23 seronegative.

The repertoire was sequenced with immunoSEQ multiplex PCR; TCRdb's copy has only in-frame clones and lacks some. The sample contains around 54,000 clones, around 82% of which appear only once. Overall study findings and caveats: CMV serostatus prediction reached median AUC roughly 0.95, or 0.91 with US-trained model. About 40% of the roughly 150 known CMV-associated TCRbeta sequences appeared in CD4+ memory.

Single viable CD3+CD4+CD8-CD45RO+ cells were sorted as the memory CD4+ T cells. Serum IgG to CMV pp150, pp28, p38 and p52 defined serostatus. This sequence was found in an adult in good health and CMV-seronegative. The sequencing input was memory CD4+ T cells from blood.

The CDR3: CASSSAGPNEQYF. The DNA for the CDR3 is TGTGCCAGCAGCTCGGCAGGGCCCAACGAGCAGTACTTC. The chain carries TRBV11-3 and TRBJ2-7, with D possibly matching TRBD1 (5 bases). Germline CDR1 and CDR2: SGHNT and YENEEA. Trimming removed 4 bases from V and 5 bases from J, with 12 bases in between. There are 13 residues in the CDR3.